What follows describes a single T cell receptor (beta chain). Its antigen is as yet unknown. Treatment here: roughly 20 received Ad26.COV2.S at low or high dose, single or two shots; roughly five received placebo; per-sample allocation not given. Samples were taken on day 63 after the first vaccine or placebo injection. Spike of the Wuhan-strain SARS-CoV-2 was expressed by an Ad26 vector, which formed the vaccine. The entry originates in a study of Ad26.COV2.S vaccination and SARS-CoV-2 variants. Study-level results: The study found similar non-spike TCR breadth in vaccine and placebo recipients.

Here immunoSEQ multiplex PCR was the method, and the copy in TCRdb shows in-frame clones only, minus some. The sample lists around 450,000 clones; around 87% were seen once. With 5 bases removed from V and 7 bases from J, the gap between germline ends came to 14 bases. The CDR3 consists of 14 residues. Germline loops: CDR1 LNHDA, CDR2 SQIVND (reference sequence). This TCR was recovered from a person aged 18 to 59 who received the Ad26.COV2.S COVID-19 vaccine or a placebo. The specimen was peripheral blood, collected in a trial of Ad26.COV2.S vaccine versus placebo. The gene calls are TRBV19 and TRBJ1-4; D unresolved. CDR3 bases: TGTGCCAGTAGTGACGCGGGAGGCGGTGAAAAACTGTTTTTT. This gives the protein CASSDAGGGEKLFF.